These 30 T cell receptor beta chains share one sample of origin, sequenced in a study of memory CD4+ T cells and cytomegalovirus serostatus. Single viable CD3+CD4+CD8-CD45RO+ cells were sorted as the memory CD4+ T cells. Sequenced by immunoSEQ multiplex PCR; TCRdb stores in-frame clones only, minus some. This sample carries tens of thousands of clones, about 74% of them seen once, and the ten largest clones take 0.7% to 0.9%. The sample comprised memory CD4+ T cells from blood. The receptors here all came from an adult in good health and CMV-seronegative.

This clone was seen a few times. The chain has TRBV10-3 and TRBJ1-2; D is perhaps TRBD1 (5 bases). Germline CDR1 is ENHRY and CDR2 is SYGVKD. V was shortened by 3 bases and J by 4 bases, with 9 bases between the two germline ends. The CDR3 runs 13 residues. The CDR3 DNA reads TGTGCCATCAGTGAACAGGAGATCTATGGCTACACCTTC. This encodes CAISEQEIYGYTF.

The V gene is TRBV5-1, the J gene TRBJ1-4; D not certain. The V end lost 6 bases, the J end lost 0 bases, and 3 bases lay between the germline ends. Germline CDR1 is SGHRS and CDR2 is YFSETQ. CDR3 length equals 12 residues. The CDR3 sequence is CASTATNEKLFF. The CDR3 nucleotides are TGCGCCAGCACGGCAACTAATGAAAAACTGTTTTTT.

The chain uses TRBV5-5 and TRBJ1-1, with 11 bases identical to TRBD1. Germline V lookup: CDR1 SGHKS, CDR2 YYEKEE (reference sequence). The trim removed 4 bases at V and 6 bases at J, leaving 8 bases unmatched. The CDR3 spans 15 residues. This CDR3 is CASSQQGQGVSEAFF. DNA of the CDR3: TGTGCCAGCAGCCAACAGGGACAGGGGGTGTCTGAAGCTTTCTTT.

The CDR3 DNA sequence: TGTGCCAGCAGTAGGGACAGTGGGTACTCTGGGGCCAACGTCCTGACTTTC. Protein product: CASSRDSGYSGANVLTF. The genes are TRBV2 and TRBJ2-6; 7 bases agree with TRBD1. The V segment lost 5 bases and the J segment 0 bases; nucleotides outside the gene matches: 7. Looked up from germline, CDR1 is SNHLY and CDR2 is FYNNEI. The CDR3 length is 17 residues.

This chain uses TRBV19 with TRBJ2-4; no definite D call. The CDR3 consists of 15 residues. The V gene lost 3 bases and the J gene lost 1 base, with 10 bases spanning the gap. The germline gives CDR1 LNHDA, CDR2 SQIVND (reference sequence). This CDR3 reads CASSISGDAKNIQYF. As DNA, the CDR3 is TGTGCCAGTAGTATCAGTGGGGATGCCAAAAACATTCAGTACTTC.

The chain uses TRBV7-9 and TRBJ2-1; the match to TRBD1 covers 7 bases. The germline V gene has CDR1 SEHNR and CDR2 FQNEAQ (reference sequence). Unmatched junction bases numbered 4, after V lost 2 bases and J lost 6 bases. This CDR3 comprises 14 residues. The CDR3 nucleotides read TGTGCCAGCAGCTTATACAGGGGATCCAATGAGCAGTTCTTC. Translating it yields CASSLYRGSNEQFF. Supplemented by reference TRBV7-9 and TRBJ2-1, the full variable domain reads DTGVSQNPRHKITKRGQNVTFRCDPISEHNRLYWYRQTLGQGPEFLTYFQNEAQLEKSRLLSDRFSAERPKGSFSTLEIQRTEQGDSAMYLCASSLYRGSNEQFFGPGTRLTVL.

CDR3 DNA sequence: TGTGCCAGCAGCCGACGGGAGACCCAGTACTTC. The encoded protein is CASSRRETQYF. The chain recombines TRBV7-6 with TRBJ2-5, with no clear D. This CDR3 is 11 amino acids long. V was trimmed by 5 bases and J by 5 bases, leaving 6 bases between them. Germline V gives CDR1 SGHVS, CDR2 FNYEAQ.

The chain recombines TRBV28 with TRBJ1-4; D remains ambiguous. This CDR3 region has 15 residues. The V and J ends lost 1 base and 0 bases respectively, with 6 bases between them. Per germline, CDR1 MDHEN and CDR2 SYDVKM. The CDR3 sequence is CASSLFGATNEKLFF. DNA for the CDR3: TGTGCCAGCAGTTTATTCGGTGCAACTAATGAAAAACTGTTTTTT.

The chain recombines TRBV15 with TRBJ1-5; 7 nucleotides line up with TRBD1. Germline V lookup: CDR1 LNHNV, CDR2 YYDKDF (reference sequence). The CDR3 spans 15 residues. The V gene end was trimmed by 1 base and the J gene end by 2 bases; junction bases not matched to a gene: 2. CDR3 sequence: CATSRVTGGNQPQHF. The DNA for the CDR3 is TGTGCCACCAGCAGAGTTACAGGGGGCAATCAGCCCCAGCATTTT. Looking up the rest from reference TRBV15 and TRBJ1-5 gives the full variable domain: DAMVIQNPRYQVTQFGKPVTLSCSQTLNHNVMYWYQQKSSQAPKLLFHYYDKDFNNEADTPDNFQSRRPNTSFCFLDIRSPGLGDTAMYLCATSRVTGGNQPQHFGDGTRLSIL.

V usage is TRBV7-8 and J usage is TRBJ1-2; TRBD1 matches 7 bases. Germline V gives CDR1 SGHVS, CDR2 FQNEAQ. The trim removed 5 bases at V and 1 base at J, leaving 7 bases unmatched. CDR3 length: 15 residues. CDR3 DNA sequence: TGTGCCAGCAGCCGGCAGGGGGGGATTAACTATGGCTACACCTTC. Protein sequence: CASSRQGGINYGYTF.

The genes are TRBV19 and TRBJ1-5, with D maybe TRBD1 (5 bases). This CDR3 has 17 amino acids. CDR1 and CDR2 (germline): LNHDA, SQIVND (reference sequence). Trimming took 4 bases from V and 3 from J, leaving 19 bases between them. The DNA of the CDR3 is TGTGCCAGTAGTACCTCACCCTTGACAGCGGTCAATCAGCCCCAGCATTTT. This sequence encodes CASSTSPLTAVNQPQHF.

The rearrangement links TRBV5-6 to TRBJ2-1; TRBD1 might be the D (5 bases). Trimming took 0 bases from V and 3 from J, leaving 13 bases between them. The CDR3 runs 16 residues. Germline V gene sequence: CDR1 SGHDT, CDR2 YYEEEE. CDR3 DNA sequence: TGTGCCAGCAGCTTGGACGTCAGGGCCGACTACAATGAGCAGTTCTTC. Encoded protein: CASSLDVRADYNEQFF.

The J gene is TRBJ1-1, the V gene TRBV12-5, with 8 nucleotides matching TRBD1. V was pared by 5 bases and J by 5 bases, with 10 bases of the junction left unmatched. Germline CDR1 LGHNT, CDR2 FRNRAP. The CDR3 has 15 residues. For the CDR3, the DNA is TGTGCTAGTGGTCTCCGGGACAGGCCGTCGACTGAAGCTTTCTTT. Its translation is CASGLRDRPSTEAFF.

This chain joins TRBV5-6 and TRBJ1-2; D is perhaps TRBD1 (5 bases). CDR3 length equals 17 residues. Germline loops: CDR1 SGHDT, CDR2 YYEEEE. Between the trimmed V and J ends, which lost 4 bases and 2 bases, there was a span of 21 bases. CDR3 residues: CASSPQGSLTTNYGYTF. DNA for the CDR3: TGTGCCAGCAGCCCGCAGGGTTCTCTAACCACCAACTATGGCTACACCTTC. The variable domain in full, with the rest retrieved from reference TRBV5-6 and TRBJ1-2, is DAGVTQSPTHLIKTRGQQVTLRCSPKSGHDTVSWYQQALGQGPQFIFQYYEEEERQRGNFPDRFSGHQFPNYSSELNVNALLLGDSALYLCASSPQGSLTTNYGYTFGSGTRLTVV.

In DNA, the CDR3 is TGTGCCAGCAGTGCACAGGGGGCCACTGAAGCTTTCTTT. This codes for CASSAQGATEAFF. The rearrangement uses TRBV6-6 and TRBJ1-1; 9 nucleotides align to TRBD1. Germline assignment: CDR1 MNHNY and CDR2 SVGAGI (reference sequence). J gave up 4 bases and V 5 bases, and 2 bases lay outside the gene matches. The CDR3 sequence is 13 residues long.

This clone showed up just a few times. This chain uses TRBV10-3 with TRBJ2-3, with 11 bases matching TRBD2. Germline CDR1 ENHRY, CDR2 SYGVKD. J was trimmed by 0 bases and V by 0 bases; bases with no gene match: 2. The length of the CDR3 is 17 residues. CDR3 DNA sequence: TGTGCCATCAGTGAGTCGGCTAGCGGGGGGAGCACAGATACGCAGTATTTT. This codes for CAISESASGGSTDTQYF.

J is TRBJ2-7 and V is TRBV6-5, with 7 bases identical to TRBD2. The CDR3 is 14 amino acids. CDR1 is MNHEY and CDR2 is SVGAGI in the germline V gene. The trim removed 4 bases at V and 1 base at J, leaving 4 bases unmatched. The CDR3 here is CASSWTSGSYEQYF. CDR3 DNA sequence: TGTGCCAGCAGTTGGACTAGTGGGTCCTACGAGCAGTACTTC.

The V and J genes are TRBV19 and TRBJ1-1; weak D call: TRBD1 (5 bases). There are 14 residues in the CDR3. Trimming removed 6 bases at V and 4 bases at J, with 15 bases between. CDR1 is LNHDA, CDR2 SQIVND, per germline (reference sequence). Here the CDR3 reads CASRPTGGGTEAFF. The CDR3 DNA follows: TGTGCCAGTAGGCCAACAGGAGGCGGCACTGAAGCTTTCTTT.

The chain recombines TRBV19 with TRBJ2-7; 10 nucleotides align to TRBD2. CDR1 is LNHDA, CDR2 SQIVND, per germline (reference sequence). V trimming: 9 bases; J trimming: 3 bases; junction bases outside the gene matches: 11. This CDR3 spans 15 amino acids. As DNA, the CDR3 is TGTGCCAGCAGCGAGATAGCGGGAGGAGGCTACGAGCAGTACTTC. Amino acid sequence: CASSEIAGGGYEQYF.

The chain couples TRBV2 to TRBJ2-7, with TRBD1 identical over 8 bases. The CDR3 is made up of 13 amino acids. Germline-derived CDR1 and CDR2 are SNHLY and FYNNEI. The J segment lost 4 bases and the V segment lost 8 bases, leaving 7 bases of the junction unmatched. This chain's CDR3 is CASGWDRSYEQYF. Written as DNA, the CDR3 is TGTGCCAGCGGTTGGGACAGGTCTTACGAGCAGTACTTC. Full variable domain (rest looked up from reference TRBV2 and TRBJ2-7): EPEVTQTPSHQVTQMGQEVILRCVPISNHLYFYWYRQILGQKVEFLVSFYNNEISEKSEIFDDQFSVERPDGSNFTLKIRSTKLEDSAMYFCASGWDRSYEQYFGPGTRLTVT.

This chain uses TRBV2 with TRBJ2-2; D possibly matches TRBD1 or TRBD2 (5 bases each). V was trimmed by 7 bases and J by 3 bases, leaving 9 bases between them. CDR1 and CDR2 from the germline V gene are SNHLY and FYNNEI. This CDR3 comprises 13 residues. DNA of the CDR3: TGTGCCAGCAATGGGGGATACACCGGGGAGCTGTTTTTT. Amino acid sequence: CASNGGYTGELFF.

This rearrangement joins TRBV5-1 to TRBJ2-1, with D tentatively TRBD1 (7 bases). The CDR3 sequence is 18 residues long. Germline CDR1 SGHRS, CDR2 YFSETQ. Trimming removed 4 bases at V and 4 bases at J, with 24 bases between. CDR3 bases: TGCGCCAGCAGCCCAGGGGGGAGGCCCCGAGGGGGTTACAATGAGCAGTTCTTC. This sequence encodes CASSPGGRPRGGYNEQFF.

J is TRBJ1-2 and V is TRBV10-2; D is ambiguous. The V gene's germline CDR1 is WSHSY and CDR2 SAAADI. The CDR3 sequence is 13 residues long. V was clipped by 4 bases and J by 6 bases, with 12 bases between them. In DNA, the CDR3 is TGCGCCAGCAGTGCGCGGAGGAACCATGGCTACACCTTC. Its translation is CASSARRNHGYTF.

The chain couples TRBV7-2 to TRBJ1-1; D remains ambiguous. Germline CDR1 SGHTA, CDR2 FQGNSA. CDR3 length equals 14 residues. V lost 5 bases and J 1 base, leaving 11 bases between the germline ends. CDR3 residues: CASSPYGGNTEAFF. The CDR3 region has the DNA TGTGCCAGCAGCCCCTACGGAGGGAACACTGAAGCTTTCTTT.

A word on this clone: It may be a read error: a sequence one base away is much more abundant. The chain couples TRBV6-5 to TRBJ2-2; 7 bases match TRBD2. The germline V gene has CDR1 MNHEY and CDR2 SVGAGI. The CDR3 loop spans 12 amino acids. The V and J ends lost 8 bases and 4 bases, in that order; junction bases with no gene match: 1. CDR3 nucleotide sequence: TGTGCCAGCGGGAGGGGCACCGGGGAGCTGTTTTTT. Translating gives CASGRGTGELFF.

The CDR3 is CASSLLAGGDEQFF. The DNA of the CDR3 is TGTGCCAGCAGCTTACTAGCGGGAGGGGATGAGCAGTTCTTC. V usage is TRBV7-9 and J usage is TRBJ2-1; 12 positions agree with TRBD2. Looked up from germline, CDR1 is SEHNR and CDR2 is FQNEAQ (reference sequence). The V segment lost 2 bases and the J segment 8 bases; nucleotides outside the gene matches: 1. The CDR3 has 14 residues.

The chain combines TRBV28 with TRBJ2-2, with TRBD2 as a possible D gene (6 bases). The CDR3 totals 19 residues. Germline CDR1 and CDR2: MDHEN and SYDVKM. Between the trimmed V and J ends, which lost 4 bases and 3 bases, there was a span of 24 bases. CDR3 sequence (DNA): TGTGCCAGCAGTTGGAGGCGGGGATCACCCCGTCGGGACACCGGGGAGCTGTTTTTT. Translated: CASSWRRGSPRRDTGELFF.

This CDR3 reads CASSVLPELEQYF. DNA for the CDR3: TGTGCCAGCAGCGTACTCCCGGAACTTGAGCAGTACTTC. V and J are TRBV9 and TRBJ2-7; D is undetermined. Trimming cost V 1 base and J 7 bases, with 12 bases left between them. Germline values: CDR1 SGDLS, CDR2 YYNGEE. The CDR3 is 13 residues long.

V gene TRBV5-6 combines with J gene TRBJ1-1; no firm D call. Trimming pared 0 bases from V and 8 bases from J, leaving 14 bases between. Germline V CDR1 and CDR2: SGHDT, YYEEEE. This CDR3 contains 14 residues. This CDR3 reads CASSLAPSPLEAFF. DNA for the CDR3: TGTGCCAGCAGCTTGGCCCCTAGCCCTTTAGAAGCTTTCTTT.

V and J are TRBV4-3 and TRBJ1-5; D possibly corresponds to TRBD1 (5 bases). CDR3 length equals 15 residues. V lost 0 bases to trimming and J lost 5 bases, with 11 bases between them. Germline V gene sequence: CDR1 LGHNA, CDR2 YSLEER. The CDR3 reads CASSQDNMGDQPQHF. In DNA, the CDR3 is TGCGCCAGCAGCCAAGATAATATGGGGGATCAGCCCCAGCATTTT.